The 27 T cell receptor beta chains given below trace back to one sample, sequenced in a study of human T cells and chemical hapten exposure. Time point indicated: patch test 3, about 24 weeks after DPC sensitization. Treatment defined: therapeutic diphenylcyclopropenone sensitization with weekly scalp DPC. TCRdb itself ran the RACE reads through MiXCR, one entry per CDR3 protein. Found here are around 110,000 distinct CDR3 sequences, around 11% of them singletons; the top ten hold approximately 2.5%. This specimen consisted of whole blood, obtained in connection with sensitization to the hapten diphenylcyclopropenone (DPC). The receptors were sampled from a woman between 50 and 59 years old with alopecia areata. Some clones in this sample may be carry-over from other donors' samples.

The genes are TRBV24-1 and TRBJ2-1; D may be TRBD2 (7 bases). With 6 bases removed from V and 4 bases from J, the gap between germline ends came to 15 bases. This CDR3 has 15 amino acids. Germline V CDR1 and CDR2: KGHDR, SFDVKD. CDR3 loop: CATSPGEGVYNEQFF. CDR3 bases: TGTGCCACCAGTCCGGGGGAGGGGGTATACAATGAGCAGTTCTTC.

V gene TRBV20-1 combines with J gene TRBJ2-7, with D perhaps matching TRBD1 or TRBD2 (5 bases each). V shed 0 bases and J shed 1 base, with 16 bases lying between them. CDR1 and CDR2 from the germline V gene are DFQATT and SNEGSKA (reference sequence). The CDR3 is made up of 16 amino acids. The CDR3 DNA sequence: TGCAGTGCTAGAGATCCAGAGGGGAGAGGATCCTACGAGCAGTACTTC. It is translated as CSARDPEGRGSYEQYF.

CDR3 sequence reads: CAWSVLGLAGFTDTQYF. The CDR3 DNA sequence: TGTGCCTGGAGTGTACTAGGACTAGCGGGGTTCACAGATACGCAGTATTTT. The chain links TRBV30 to TRBJ2-3, with 12 positions matching TRBD2. After removal of 0 bases from V and 2 bases from J, the junction contained 6 bases not matched to a gene. CDR1 and CDR2 from the germline V gene are GTSNPN and SVGIG (reference sequence). There are 17 residues in the CDR3.

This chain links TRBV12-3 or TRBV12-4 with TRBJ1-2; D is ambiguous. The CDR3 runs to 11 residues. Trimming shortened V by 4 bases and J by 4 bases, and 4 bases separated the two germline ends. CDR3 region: CASSSSYGYTF. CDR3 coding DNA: TGTGCCAGCAGTTCGAGCTATGGCTACACCTTC.

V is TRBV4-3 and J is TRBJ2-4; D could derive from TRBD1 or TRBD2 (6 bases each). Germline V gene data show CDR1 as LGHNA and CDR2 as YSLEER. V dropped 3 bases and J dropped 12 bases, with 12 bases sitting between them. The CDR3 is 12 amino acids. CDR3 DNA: TGCGCCAGCAGCCACCCCGGGGGCACTCAGTACTTC. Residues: CASSHPGGTQYF.

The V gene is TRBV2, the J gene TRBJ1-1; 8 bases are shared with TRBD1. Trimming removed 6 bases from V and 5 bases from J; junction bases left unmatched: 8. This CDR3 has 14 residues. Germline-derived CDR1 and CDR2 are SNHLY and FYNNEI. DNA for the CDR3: TGTGCCAGCAGCGGATCACAGGGGGTTACTGAAGCTTTCTTT. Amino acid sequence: CASSGSQGVTEAFF.

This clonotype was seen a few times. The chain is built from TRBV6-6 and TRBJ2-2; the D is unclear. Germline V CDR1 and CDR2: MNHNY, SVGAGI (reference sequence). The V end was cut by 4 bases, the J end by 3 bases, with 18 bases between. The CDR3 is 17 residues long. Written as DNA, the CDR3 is TGTGCCAGCAGTTCGGACGGCCACTGGGGATACACCGGGGAGCTGTTTTTT. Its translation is CASSSDGHWGYTGELFF.

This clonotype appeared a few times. CDR3 protein: CSAWGQQDVLFPPAFF. For the CDR3, the DNA is TGCAGTGCCTGGGGGCAACAGGATGTATTGTTCCCCCCCGCTTTCTTT. The chain is built from TRBV20-1 and TRBJ1-1, with D possibly being TRBD1 (6 bases). The CDR3 has 16 amino acids. V lost 6 bases to trimming and J lost 11 bases, with 31 bases between them. Looked up from germline, CDR1 is DFQATT and CDR2 is SNEGSKA (reference sequence).

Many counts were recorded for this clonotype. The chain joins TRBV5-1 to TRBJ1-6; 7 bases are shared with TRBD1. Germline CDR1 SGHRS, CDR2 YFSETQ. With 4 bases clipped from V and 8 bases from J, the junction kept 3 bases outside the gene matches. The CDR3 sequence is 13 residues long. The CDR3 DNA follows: TGCGCCAGCAGCGCTACAGGGGATTCACCCCTCCACTTT. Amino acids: CASSATGDSPLHF.

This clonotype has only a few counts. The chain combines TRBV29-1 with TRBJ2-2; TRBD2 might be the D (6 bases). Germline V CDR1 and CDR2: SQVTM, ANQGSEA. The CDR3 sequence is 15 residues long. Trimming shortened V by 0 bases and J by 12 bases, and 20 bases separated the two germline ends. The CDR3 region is CSVEDATGVAGKLFF. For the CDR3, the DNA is TGCAGCGTTGAAGATGCGACGGGCGTGGCGGGGAAGCTGTTTTTT.

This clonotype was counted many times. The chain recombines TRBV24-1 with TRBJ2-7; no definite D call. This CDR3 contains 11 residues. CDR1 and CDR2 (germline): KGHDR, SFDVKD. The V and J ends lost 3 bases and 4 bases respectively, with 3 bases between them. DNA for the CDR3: TGTGCCACCAGTGATCTGTACGAGCAGTACTTC. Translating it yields CATSDLYEQYF.

DNA for the CDR3: TGCAGCGTTAACGACCTCCCGAACACTGAAGCTTTCTTT. Translation: CSVNDLPNTEAFF. This rearrangement joins TRBV29-1 to TRBJ1-1; D is unresolved. Trimming shortened V by 5 bases and J by 1 base, and 11 bases separated the two germline ends. This CDR3 spans 13 amino acids. Germline-derived CDR1 and CDR2 are SQVTM and ANQGSEA. Variable domain in full (rest from reference TRBV29-1 and TRBJ1-1): SAVISQKPSRDICQRGTSLTIQCQVDSQVTMMFWYRQQPGQSLTLIATANQGSEATYESGFVIDKFPISRPNLTFSTLTVSNMSPEDSSIYLCSVNDLPNTEAFFGQGTRLTVV.

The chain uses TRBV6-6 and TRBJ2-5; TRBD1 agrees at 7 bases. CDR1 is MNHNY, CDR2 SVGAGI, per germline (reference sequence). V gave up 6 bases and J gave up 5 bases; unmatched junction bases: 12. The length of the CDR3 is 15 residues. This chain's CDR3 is CASSPQGSPGETQYF. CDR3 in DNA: TGTGCCAGCAGCCCACAGGGGTCGCCCGGGGAGACCCAGTACTTC.

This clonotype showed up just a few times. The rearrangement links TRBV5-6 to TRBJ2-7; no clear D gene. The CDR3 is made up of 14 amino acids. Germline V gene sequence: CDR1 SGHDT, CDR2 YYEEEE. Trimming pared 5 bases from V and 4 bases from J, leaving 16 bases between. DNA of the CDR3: TGTGCCAGCAGTTTGAGTGGAGACGGGTACGAGCAGTACTTC. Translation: CASSLSGDGYEQYF.

CDR3 sequence reads: CASSAGRGRLTDTQYF. The CDR3, as DNA: TGTGCCAGCAGTGCAGGAAGGGGGAGACTCACAGATACGCAGTATTTT. This sequence joins TRBV2 and TRBJ2-3; possibly TRBD1 for D (6 bases). V was clipped by 4 bases and J by 2 bases, with 16 bases between them. CDR1 is SNHLY, CDR2 FYNNEI, per germline. This CDR3 has 16 amino acids.

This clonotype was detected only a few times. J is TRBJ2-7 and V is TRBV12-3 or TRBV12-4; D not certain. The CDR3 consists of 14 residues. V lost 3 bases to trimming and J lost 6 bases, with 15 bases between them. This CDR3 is CASSFGSSRVEQYF. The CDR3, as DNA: TGTGCCAGCAGTTTCGGCTCCAGTCGGGTCGAGCAGTACTTC.

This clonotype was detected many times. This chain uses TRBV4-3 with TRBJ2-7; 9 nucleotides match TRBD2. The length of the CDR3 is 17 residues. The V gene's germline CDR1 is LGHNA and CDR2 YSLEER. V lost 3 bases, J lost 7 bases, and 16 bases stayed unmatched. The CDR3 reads CASSQLLIAGEGREQYF. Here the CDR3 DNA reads TGCGCCAGCAGCCAGCTCCTCATAGCGGGAGAGGGGAGGGAGCAGTACTTC.

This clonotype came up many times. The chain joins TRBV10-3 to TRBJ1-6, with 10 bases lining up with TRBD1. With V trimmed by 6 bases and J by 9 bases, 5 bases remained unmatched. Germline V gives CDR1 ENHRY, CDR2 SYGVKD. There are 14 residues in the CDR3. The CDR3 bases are TGTGCCATCAGGGGGACAGGGGAGAGTTCACCCCTCCACTTT. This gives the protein CAIRGTGESSPLHF.

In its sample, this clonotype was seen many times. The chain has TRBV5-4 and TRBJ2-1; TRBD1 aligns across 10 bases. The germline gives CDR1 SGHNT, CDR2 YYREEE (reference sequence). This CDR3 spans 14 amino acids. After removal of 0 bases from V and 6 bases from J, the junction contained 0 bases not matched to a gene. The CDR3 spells CASSLGDRGNEQFF. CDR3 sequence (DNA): TGTGCCAGCAGCTTGGGGGACAGGGGCAATGAGCAGTTCTTC.

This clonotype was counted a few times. The CDR3 region is CASSARLAGEDTQYF. CDR3 coding DNA: TGTGCCAGCAGTGCCCGACTAGCGGGAGAGGATACGCAGTATTTT. The gene calls are TRBV2 and TRBJ2-3, with TRBD2 identical over 12 bases. Germline CDR1 SNHLY, CDR2 FYNNEI. V shed 4 bases, J shed 6 bases, and the junction held 5 bases outside the gene matches. CDR3 size: 15 residues.

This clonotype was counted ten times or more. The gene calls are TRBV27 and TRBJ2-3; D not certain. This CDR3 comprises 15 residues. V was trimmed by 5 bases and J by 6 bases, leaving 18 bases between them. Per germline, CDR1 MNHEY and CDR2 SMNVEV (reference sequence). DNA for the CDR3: TGTGCCAGCAGTCCCTCCACCCGGCCGTGGGATACGCAGTATTTT. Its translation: CASSPSTRPWDTQYF.

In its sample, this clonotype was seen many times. CDR3 bases: TGTGCCAGCAGTTACGCGAGCTCAACAGATACGCAGTATTTT. This gives the protein CASSYASSTDTQYF. The chain uses TRBV6-2 or TRBV6-3 and TRBJ2-3; D unclear. V lost 2 bases and J 3 bases, leaving 9 bases between the germline ends. CDR3 length equals 14 residues. Germline V lookup: CDR1 MNHEY, CDR2 SVGEGT.

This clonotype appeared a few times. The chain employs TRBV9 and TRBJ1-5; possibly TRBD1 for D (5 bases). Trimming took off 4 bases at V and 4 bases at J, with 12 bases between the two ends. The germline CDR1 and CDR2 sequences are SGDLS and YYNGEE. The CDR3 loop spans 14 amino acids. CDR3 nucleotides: TGTGCCAGCAGCTCCGGGACTCAAAATCAGCCCCAGCATTTT. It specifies CASSSGTQNQPQHF.

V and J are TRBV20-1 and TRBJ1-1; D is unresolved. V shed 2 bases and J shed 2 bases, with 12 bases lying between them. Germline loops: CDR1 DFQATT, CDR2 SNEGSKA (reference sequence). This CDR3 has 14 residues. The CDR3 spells CSARPVGKNTEAFF. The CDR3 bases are TGCAGTGCTAGACCCGTCGGTAAAAACACTGAAGCTTTCTTT.

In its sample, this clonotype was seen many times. The chain's CDR3 is CAWSAGTFNEKLFF. CDR3 sequence (DNA): TGTGCCTGGAGCGCCGGGACATTTAATGAAAAACTGTTTTTT. The chain is built from TRBV30 and TRBJ1-4; D is perhaps TRBD1 (6 bases). The V gene lost 3 bases and the J gene lost 4 bases, with 12 bases spanning the gap. From germline, CDR1 is GTSNPN and CDR2 SVGIG (reference sequence). The CDR3 spans 14 residues.

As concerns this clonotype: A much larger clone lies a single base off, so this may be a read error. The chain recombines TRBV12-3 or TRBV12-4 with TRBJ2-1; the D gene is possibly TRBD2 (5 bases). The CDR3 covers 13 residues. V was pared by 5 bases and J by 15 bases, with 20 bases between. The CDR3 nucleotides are TGTGCCAGCAGTACCCGGGTCGGAGGATGGTGGTTCTTC. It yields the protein CASSTRVGGWWFF.

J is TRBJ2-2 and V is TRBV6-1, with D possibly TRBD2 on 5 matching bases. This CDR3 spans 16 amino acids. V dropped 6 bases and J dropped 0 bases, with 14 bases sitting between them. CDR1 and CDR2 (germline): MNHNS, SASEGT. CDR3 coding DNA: TGTGCCAGCAGACTCTGGGGAGCGACGAACACCGGGGAGCTGTTTTTT. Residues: CASRLWGATNTGELFF.